The 15 T cell receptor beta chains below all came from one sample that was sequenced in a study of T cell clones after liver transplantation. TCRdb's copy holds only in-frame clones and misses some; the assay was immunoSEQ multiplex PCR. The sample includes tens of thousands of clones, approximately 82% of them seen just once. This material consisted of CD4+ T cells from blood, taken at the 22-month timepoint. All receptors come from a human patient who received a liver transplant. The T cells may come from the graft donor.

This rearrangement joins TRBV5-1 to TRBJ2-6, with 8 bases aligning to TRBD2. The V segment lost 0 bases and the J segment 1 base; nucleotides outside the gene matches: 6. This CDR3 region has 18 residues. Germline CDR1 SGHRS, CDR2 YFSETQ. The CDR3 reads CASSLVPAGVSGANVLTF. The CDR3, as DNA: TGCGCCAGCAGCTTGGTCCCAGCGGGAGTTTCTGGGGCCAACGTCCTGACTTTC.

The V and J genes are TRBV7-3 and TRBJ2-3; 10 positions match TRBD2. Germline lookup yields CDR1 SGHTA and CDR2 FQGTGA. The ends lost 2 bases at V and 5 bases at J; junction bases unmatched: 4. The CDR3 has 15 residues. This chain's CDR3 is CASSLLAGVRDTQYF. The CDR3 DNA is TGTGCCAGCAGCTTACTAGCGGGAGTCAGAGATACGCAGTATTTT.

This chain connects TRBV12-5 to TRBJ1-2; 7 bases match TRBD1. J was trimmed by 7 bases and V by 6 bases; bases with no gene match: 17. The CDR3 contains 16 residues. Germline CDR1 LGHNT, CDR2 FRNRAP. CDR3: CASGPPGATGMSGYTF. The CDR3 nucleotides are TGTGCTAGTGGACCTCCTGGGGCGACAGGGATGAGTGGCTACACCTTC.

The chain joins TRBV18 to TRBJ1-2; 7 bases align to TRBD1. This CDR3 spans 13 amino acids. J lost 7 bases, V lost 2 bases, and 4 bases had no gene match. Germline assignment: CDR1 KGHSH and CDR2 LQKENI. The CDR3 is CASSPKGARGYTF. DNA for the CDR3: TGTGCCAGCTCACCAAAGGGGGCTCGTGGCTACACCTTC.

The V and J genes are TRBV5-5 and TRBJ2-5; 14 positions match TRBD2. With V trimmed by 4 bases and J by 3 bases, 2 bases remained unmatched. CDR1 is SGHKS, CDR2 YYEKEE, per germline (reference sequence). This CDR3 is built from 15 residues. For the CDR3, the DNA is TGTGCCAGCAGCGCGGGACTAGCGGGGGAAGAGACCCAGTACTTC. This codes for CASSAGLAGEETQYF. Variable domain in full (rest from reference TRBV5-5 and TRBJ2-5): DAGVTQSPTHLIKTRGQQVTLRCSPISGHKSVSWYQQVLGQGPQFIFQYYEKEERGRGNFPDRFSARQFPNYSSELNVNALLLGDSALYLCASSAGLAGEETQYFGPGTRLLVL.

This chain links TRBV10-3 with TRBJ2-5; weak D call: TRBD2 (6 bases). The CDR3 has 12 amino acids. Trimming cost V 10 bases and J 5 bases, with 14 bases left between them. Germline CDR1 ENHRY, CDR2 SYGVKD. This CDR3 is CATRVGGETQYF. The DNA of the CDR3 is TGTGCCACCAGGGTAGGAGGGGAGACCCAGTACTTC.

This chain connects TRBV7-3 to TRBJ2-5, with D perhaps TRBD2 (6 bases). The CDR3 extends over 14 amino acids. The germline V gene encodes CDR1 SGHTA and CDR2 FQGTGA. V lost 5 bases and J 5 bases, leaving 15 bases between the germline ends. The CDR3, as DNA: TGTGCCAGCAGCGTGCGGGGCGGCGGGGAGACCCAGTACTTC. Translating it yields CASSVRGGGETQYF.

The table lists this clone with a few counts. This chain links TRBV5-1 with TRBJ1-2; D remains unclear. There are 15 residues in the CDR3. Germline V gives CDR1 SGHRS, CDR2 YFSETQ. Deletions cut 0 bases from V and 0 bases from J, with 9 bases between. The CDR3 DNA reads as TGCGCCAGCAGCTTGGACGCGTGGTCTAACTATGGCTACACCTTC. Its protein product is CASSLDAWSNYGYTF.

The CDR3 protein is CASSSPPIQDTQYF. As DNA, the CDR3 is TGTGCCAGCAGCTCCCCGCCTATTCAGGATACGCAGTATTTT. This chain uses TRBV4-2 with TRBJ2-3, with D uncertain. CDR1 is LGHNA, CDR2 YNFKEQ, per germline. Trimming shortened V by 5 bases and J by 6 bases, and 15 bases separated the two germline ends. This CDR3 is built from 14 residues.

The V and J genes are TRBV5-4 and TRBJ1-2; a possible D gene is TRBD1 (6 bases). Trimming shortened V by 2 bases and J by 7 bases, and 9 bases separated the two germline ends. CDR1 and CDR2 (germline): SGHNT, YYREEE (reference sequence). CDR3 length: 12 residues. The CDR3 sequence: CASSFVGAGYTF. In DNA, the CDR3 is TGTGCCAGCAGCTTTGTGGGGGCTGGCTACACCTTC. The variable domain in full, completed from reference TRBV5-4 and TRBJ1-2, reads ETGVTQSPTHLIKTRGQQVTLRCSSQSGHNTVSWYQQALGQGPQFIFQYYREEENGRGNFPPRFSGLQFPNYSSELNVNALELDDSALYLCASSFVGAGYTFGSGTRLTVV.

This clone has only one observation. This rearrangement joins TRBV28 to TRBJ2-6, with unresolved D. This CDR3 has 15 residues. V lost 6 bases and J 4 bases, leaving 13 bases between the germline ends. From germline, CDR1 is MDHEN and CDR2 SYDVKM. The CDR3 reads CASSRSMGGANVLTF. Written as DNA, the CDR3 is TGTGCCAGCAGCCGGTCAATGGGAGGGGCCAACGTCCTGACTTTC.

CDR3 bases: TGTGCCAGCAGCTCCGGGACTAGAGAGAAGACCCAGTACTTC. It is translated as CASSSGTREKTQYF. The chain carries TRBV5-4 and TRBJ2-5; 8 nucleotides agree with TRBD2. With V trimmed by 3 bases and J by 6 bases, 7 bases remained unmatched. Germline-derived CDR1 and CDR2 are SGHNT and YYREEE (reference sequence). The CDR3 is 14 residues long.

The chain has TRBV9 and TRBJ2-7; D is unclear. The V gene lost 0 bases and the J gene lost 3 bases, with 7 bases spanning the gap. CDR3 size: 13 residues. Germline CDR1 is SGDLS and CDR2 is YYNGEE. CDR3 amino acids: CASSVGHSYEQYF. CDR3 coding DNA: TGTGCCAGCAGCGTAGGACACAGCTACGAGCAGTACTTC. Variable domain in full (rest from reference TRBV9 and TRBJ2-7): DSGVTQTPKHLITATGQRVTLRCSPRSGDLSVYWYQQSLDQGLQFLIQYYNGEERAKGNILERFSAQQFPDLHSELNLSSLELGDSALYFCASSVGHSYEQYFGPGTRLTVT.

The chain employs TRBV5-5 and TRBJ1-5; tentatively, D is TRBD1 (6 bases). V lost 4 bases to trimming and J lost 2 bases, with 13 bases between them. Looked up from germline, CDR1 is SGHKS and CDR2 is YYEKEE (reference sequence). The CDR3 runs 15 residues. The DNA for the CDR3 is TGTGCCAGCAGCACGGAGGGGGTTCGCAATCAGCCCCAGCATTTT. Amino acids: CASSTEGVRNQPQHF. The full variable domain, completed using reference TRBV5-5 and TRBJ1-5, is DAGVTQSPTHLIKTRGQQVTLRCSPISGHKSVSWYQQVLGQGPQFIFQYYEKEERGRGNFPDRFSARQFPNYSSELNVNALLLGDSALYLCASSTEGVRNQPQHFGDGTRLSIL.

The gene calls are TRBV5-8 and TRBJ2-2; the D gene is possibly TRBD2 (5 bases). CDR1 and CDR2 (germline): SGHTS, YDEGEE. Trimming removed 0 bases at V and 4 bases at J, with 16 bases between. This CDR3 spans 17 amino acids. CDR3 in amino acids: CASSLVFSGLSTGELFF. The CDR3 region has the DNA TGTGCCAGCAGCTTGGTGTTCTCGGGGTTAAGCACCGGGGAGCTGTTTTTT.